This TCR beta chain was obtained from a study of cytomegalovirus exposure and HLA in healthy donors. General study points: Analyses of presence and absence presupposed an approximately uniform sequencing depth across donors.

About this clone itself: Antigen specificity is unknown.

Both 60 Vbeta primers and 13 Jbeta primers went into the PCR. Here immunoSEQ multiplex PCR was the method, and the copy in TCRdb shows in-frame clones only, minus some. This table lists 50,000 to 80,000 clones. The CDR3 spans 15 residues. Germline CDR1 reads MNHEY; CDR2 reads SVGAGI. Trimming cost V 6 bases and J 0 bases; bases outside gene matches: 7. Source material: PBMCs. This receptor was taken from a woman in her late teens or twenties in good health and CMV-seronegative. The chain is built from TRBV6-5 and TRBJ2-7; 8 nucleotides align to TRBD2. The DNA for the CDR3 is TGTGCCAGCAGCACGGGAGGGCCAACCTCCTACGAGCAGTACTTC. The encoded protein is CASSTGGPTSYEQYF.